The entry below gives a single T cell receptor (beta chain) sequence along with its context. Method: immunoSEQ multiplex PCR; TCRdb's copy keeps in-frame clones and lacks some. The data hold tens of thousands of clones, with approximately 90% observed a single time. Germline-derived CDR1 and CDR2 are SGHRS and YFSETQ. This CDR3 region has 16 residues. The ends were cut back, 0 bases at V and 7 bases at J, with 19 bases in the middle. These data are taken from a study of T cell changes during pregnancy in multiple sclerosis. This clonotype was obtained from a female donor with multiple sclerosis, enrolled in a pregnancy study. The rearrangement joins TRBV5-1 to TRBJ2-5, with a weak D call TRBD1 (5 bases). Specimen: CD8+ T cells from peripheral blood mononuclear cells, collected in the third trimester of pregnancy. The DNA of the CDR3 is TGCGCCAGCAGCTTGGCCAGGGATGGGGCCGATGGGACCCAGTACTTC. It yields the protein CASSLARDGADGTQYF. The whole variable domain, remainder taken from reference TRBV5-1 and TRBJ2-5, is KAGVTQTPRYLIKTRGQQVTLSCSPISGHRSVSWYQQTPGQGLQFLFEYFSETQRNKGNFPGRFSGRQFSNSRSEMNVSTLELGDSALYLCASSLARDGADGTQYFGPGTRLLVL.